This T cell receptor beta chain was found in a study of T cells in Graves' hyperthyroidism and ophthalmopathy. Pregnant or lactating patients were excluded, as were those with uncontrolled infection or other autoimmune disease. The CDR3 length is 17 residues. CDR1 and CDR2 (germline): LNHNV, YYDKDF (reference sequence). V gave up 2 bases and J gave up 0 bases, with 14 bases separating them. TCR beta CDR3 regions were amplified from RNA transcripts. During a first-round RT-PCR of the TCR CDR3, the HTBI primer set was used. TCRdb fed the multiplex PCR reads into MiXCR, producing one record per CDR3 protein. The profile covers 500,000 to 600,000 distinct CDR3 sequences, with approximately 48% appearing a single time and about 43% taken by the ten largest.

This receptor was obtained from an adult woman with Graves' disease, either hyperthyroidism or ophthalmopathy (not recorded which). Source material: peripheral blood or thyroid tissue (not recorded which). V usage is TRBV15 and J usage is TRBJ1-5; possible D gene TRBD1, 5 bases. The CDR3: CATSRPDSPYSNQPQHF. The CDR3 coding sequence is TGTGCCACCAGCAGACCAGACAGTCCTTATAGCAATCAGCCCCAGCATTTT.